The 26 T cell receptor beta chains presented below share a single source sample, sequenced in a study of T cell repertoires in cytomegalovirus infection. TCRdb reprocessed the reads with MiXCR, giving one entry per CDR3 protein. The sample has some 320,000 distinct CDR3 sequences; 25% to 30% are singletons. Antigen specificity for these receptors is unknown. Material: cultured PBMCs, obtained from culture after CMV antigen stimulation. The receptor source for this set is a human donor in good health (CMV status not recorded). Some clones in this sample may be carry-over from other donors' samples.

The J gene is TRBJ2-2, the V gene TRBV7-8; 9 bases line up with TRBD2. This CDR3 comprises 16 residues. Trimming took 1 base from V and 6 from J; bases not matched to a gene: 6. Germline CDR1 is SGHVS and CDR2 is FQNEAQ. The CDR3 bases are TGTGCCAGCAGCTTAGTCCTAGCGGGATCGGCCGGGGAGCTGTTTTTT. Its translation: CASSLVLAGSAGELFF.

This clonotype was seen a few times. V usage is TRBV4-1 and J usage is TRBJ1-5, with D perhaps matching TRBD1 (5 bases). Germline CDR1 and CDR2: MGHRA and YSYEKL. Between the trimmed V and J ends, which lost 4 bases and 7 bases, there was a span of 17 bases. This CDR3 is built from 15 residues. The CDR3 DNA sequence: TGCGCCAGCAGCCCCCGAGGCGGGTGGGACCAGCCCCAGCATTTT. Translating gives CASSPRGGWDQPQHF.

The chain joins TRBV12-3 or TRBV12-4 to TRBJ2-7; D remains ambiguous. The CDR3 consists of 12 residues. V gave up 3 bases and J gave up 1 base, with 4 bases separating them. The CDR3 region is CASSLKSYEQYF. CDR3 sequence (DNA): TGTGCCAGCAGTTTGAAGTCCTACGAGCAGTACTTC.

This clonotype occurred many times. The chain recombines TRBV7-2 with TRBJ1-1; a possible D gene is TRBD1 (6 bases). Trimming pared 5 bases from V and 1 base from J, leaving 17 bases between. This CDR3 is 16 amino acids long. Germline CDR1 is SGHTA and CDR2 is FQGNSA. The CDR3 loop reads CASSRSRDTKNTEAFF. The CDR3 region has the DNA TGTGCCAGCAGCCGATCCCGGGACACAAAGAACACTGAAGCTTTCTTT.

This clonotype appeared a few times. This sequence joins TRBV6-1 and TRBJ1-1; no clear D gene. Germline assignment: CDR1 MNHNS and CDR2 SASEGT. The CDR3 contains 17 residues. V dropped 6 bases and J dropped 0 bases, with 20 bases sitting between them. The CDR3 spells CASSPVLGAGMNTEAFF. In DNA, the CDR3 is TGTGCCAGCAGCCCCGTACTGGGTGCGGGGATGAACACTGAAGCTTTCTTT.

This clonotype occurred a few times. The chain combines TRBV6-1 with TRBJ1-5, with 7 bases that match TRBD1. The CDR3 totals 15 residues. Germline V gene sequence: CDR1 MNHNS, CDR2 SASEGT. V was pared by 3 bases and J by 7 bases, with 9 bases of the junction left unmatched. In DNA form, the CDR3 reads TGTGCCAGCAGTGATCGGACAGGTTATCGGCAGCCCCAGCATTTT. Protein sequence: CASSDRTGYRQPQHF.

V gene TRBV15 combines with J gene TRBJ2-5, with D perhaps TRBD1 (6 bases). CDR3 length: 15 amino acids. CDR1 and CDR2 from the germline V gene are LNHNV and YYDKDF (reference sequence). Trimming took off 0 bases at V and 4 bases at J, with 12 bases between the two ends. CDR3 DNA: TGTGCCACCAGCAGAGATGGGGGACACGGAGAGACCCAGTACTTC. Protein product: CATSRDGGHGETQYF.

The gene calls are TRBV27 and TRBJ2-1; D remains unclear. The CDR3 is made up of 12 amino acids. V lost 3 bases, J lost 5 bases, and 5 bases lay in between. Germline V gene lookup returns CDR1 MNHEY and CDR2 SMNVEV (reference sequence). CDR3 protein: CASSLLNNEQFF. In nucleotides, the CDR3 is TGTGCCAGCAGTTTGTTAAACAATGAGCAGTTCTTC.

This clonotype was found a few times. V and J are TRBV7-2 and TRBJ2-1, with D possibly TRBD2 on 6 matching bases. The CDR3 totals 15 residues. Germline V CDR1 and CDR2: SGHTA, FQGNSA. Trimming left V 10 bases short and J 3 bases short, with 19 bases between. The CDR3 spells CATGVSRSHYNEQFF. CDR3 nucleotide sequence: TGTGCCACGGGGGTGTCGCGGTCGCACTACAATGAGCAGTTCTTC.

This chain joins TRBV19 and TRBJ2-2, with TRBD1 identical over 7 bases. CDR3 length equals 20 residues. The V and J ends lost 2 bases and 1 base, in that order; junction bases with no gene match: 16. Germline-derived CDR1 and CDR2 are LNHDA and SQIVND (reference sequence). This chain's CDR3 is CASSISLTGKWAGNTGELFF. The DNA for the CDR3 is TGTGCCAGTAGTATAAGCCTGACAGGGAAATGGGCTGGGAACACCGGGGAGCTGTTTTTT.

The chain uses TRBV4-2 and TRBJ2-1; TRBD1 aligns across 11 bases. V trimming: 3 bases; J trimming: 8 bases; junction bases outside the gene matches: 9. The CDR3 has 16 amino acids. In germline, CDR1 is LGHNA, CDR2 YNFKEQ. CDR3 coding DNA: TGTGCCAGCAGCCAGGGTCCGGGACAGGGGGGTGATGAGCAGTTCTTC. This encodes CASSQGPGQGGDEQFF.

A few counts support this clonotype. The chain uses TRBV10-2 and TRBJ1-2, with 11 bases that match TRBD1. V shed 5 bases and J 3 bases; nucleotides not matched to a gene: 8. The germline gives CDR1 WSHSY, CDR2 SAAADI. CDR3 size: 16 residues. CDR3 loop: CASSTRDRGSYYGYTF. CDR3 DNA: TGCGCCAGCAGTACCCGGGACAGGGGGTCATACTATGGCTACACCTTC.

The rearrangement links TRBV27 to TRBJ1-1; possible D gene TRBD1, 6 bases. Germline V gene data show CDR1 as MNHEY and CDR2 as SMNVEV (reference sequence). The CDR3 has 13 residues. Trimming took 6 bases from V and 1 from J, leaving 9 bases between them. DNA of the CDR3: TGTGCCAGCAGGGTGACAGGGAACACTGAAGCTTTCTTT. Encoded protein: CASRVTGNTEAFF.

The chain recombines TRBV28 with TRBJ1-5; 7 bases are a match to TRBD1. This CDR3 spans 21 amino acids. Germline V gene sequence: CDR1 MDHEN, CDR2 SYDVKM. V gave up 6 bases and J gave up 5 bases; unmatched junction bases: 28. The CDR3 DNA reads TGTGCCAGCAGGCTAACCTCCGGGACAGAGTCCGTTTTACCCCTTTATCAGCCCCAGCATTTT. Protein: CASRLTSGTESVLPLYQPQHF.

This chain joins TRBV12-3 or TRBV12-4 and TRBJ2-2; no reliable D call. Trimming removed 6 bases from V and 6 bases from J, with 5 bases in between. The CDR3 loop spans 11 amino acids. CDR3 residues: CASSPSGELFF. For the CDR3, the DNA is TGTGCCAGCAGCCCCTCCGGGGAGCTGTTTTTT.

In its sample, this clonotype was seen a few times. This chain joins TRBV7-6 and TRBJ2-3; 15 nucleotides match TRBD2. Germline CDR1 and CDR2: SGHVS and FNYEAQ. CDR3 length: 15 residues. The junction had 1 base not matched to a gene; V was cut back by 3 bases and J by 6 bases. CDR3 in DNA: TGTGCCAGCAGCTTCGGGACTAGCGGGAGGGATACGCAGTATTTT. This sequence encodes CASSFGTSGRDTQYF.

The rearrangement uses TRBV11-2 and TRBJ1-6; a weak D match, TRBD1 (5 bases). V gave up 5 bases and J gave up 1 base, with 24 bases separating them. Looked up from germline, CDR1 is SGHAT and CDR2 is FQNNGV. The CDR3 is 20 amino acids. The CDR3 nucleotides are TGTGCCAGCAGCACCCGCGGGGCAGGGATAACCCCGTCCTATAATTCACCCCTCCACTTT. Its protein product is CASSTRGAGITPSYNSPLHF. The entire variable domain, with the rest obtained from reference TRBV11-2 and TRBJ1-6, is as follows: EAGVAQSPRYKIIEKRQSVAFWCNPISGHATLYWYQQILGQGPKLLIQFQNNGVVDDSQLPKDRFSAERLKGVDSTLKIQPAKLEDSAVYLCASSTRGAGITPSYNSPLHFGNGTRLTVT.

This clonotype was observed a handful of times. This chain links TRBV19 with TRBJ1-4; TRBD1 agrees at 7 bases. The CDR3 contains 16 residues. V dropped 5 bases and J dropped 5; count of bases not matched to a gene: 11. Germline CDR1 and CDR2: LNHDA and SQIVND (reference sequence). The CDR3 sequence is CASSLQPGQINEKLFF. CDR3 bases: TGTGCCAGTAGTCTCCAACCGGGACAGATAAATGAAAAACTGTTTTTT.

Many counts were recorded for this clonotype. The chain employs TRBV7-2 and TRBJ2-1, with TRBD2 matching 11 bases. Per the germline V gene, CDR1 is SGHTA and CDR2 is FQGNSA. With V trimmed by 3 bases and J by 6 bases, 1 base remained unmatched. The CDR3 runs to 14 residues. CDR3 amino acids: CASSFTSGSNEQFF. The DNA of the CDR3 is TGTGCCAGCAGCTTCACTAGCGGGAGCAATGAGCAGTTCTTC.

CDR3 nucleotide sequence: TGTGCCAGCAGTTTAGGGGCCTGGGTCACTGAAGCTTTCTTT. As protein: CASSLGAWVTEAFF. The chain joins TRBV12-3 or TRBV12-4 to TRBJ1-1; D not certain. The CDR3 runs 14 residues. Deletions cut 1 base from V and 4 bases from J, with 10 bases between.

V usage is TRBV4-1 and J usage is TRBJ1-4, with 10 bases identical to TRBD1. V gave up 1 base and J gave up 6 bases; unmatched junction bases: 5. CDR3 length equals 16 residues. From germline, CDR1 is MGHRA and CDR2 YSYEKL. CDR3 nucleotides: TGCGCCAGCAGCCAAGGACAGGGACAGGGGTATGAAAAACTGTTTTTT. This gives the protein CASSQGQGQGYEKLFF.

This clonotype showed up just a few times. The V gene is TRBV4-1, the J gene TRBJ2-1; 8 bases map to TRBD2. V gave up 4 bases and J gave up 0 bases; unmatched junction bases: 8. CDR1 MGHRA and CDR2 YSYEKL come from the germline V gene. The CDR3 has 17 residues. The CDR3 nucleotides read TGCGCCAGCAGCCCTTCTCGCGGGGGGACCTCCTACAATGAGCAGTTCTTC. Its protein is CASSPSRGGTSYNEQFF.

This clonotype occurred a few times. The chain is built from TRBV7-9 and TRBJ2-5; D gene uncertain. Trimming removed 1 base at V and 0 bases at J, with 6 bases between. Germline V gene sequence: CDR1 SEHNR, CDR2 FQNEAQ (reference sequence). The CDR3 length is 14 residues. CDR3 DNA sequence: TGTGCCAGCAGCTTAGTCACAGACCAAGAGACCCAGTACTTC. It is translated as CASSLVTDQETQYF.

This clonotype came up a few times. V gene TRBV20-1 combines with J gene TRBJ2-1; possibly TRBD2 for D (5 bases). Trimming cost V 1 base and J 7 bases, with 5 bases left between them. This CDR3 spans 11 amino acids. Germline CDR1 DFQATT, CDR2 SNEGSKA (reference sequence). The CDR3: CSARVANEQFF. In nucleotides, the CDR3 is TGCAGTGCTAGAGTAGCGAATGAGCAGTTCTTC.

This chain joins TRBV12-3 or TRBV12-4 and TRBJ1-2; a possible D gene is TRBD1 (6 bases). The CDR3 sequence is 13 residues long. Trimming took 4 bases from V and 7 from J, leaving 13 bases between them. Here the CDR3 reads CASSSSGTPGYTF. CDR3 nucleotides: TGTGCCAGCAGTTCTTCCGGGACACCTGGCTACACCTTC.

This chain uses TRBV4-1 with TRBJ2-7; the match to TRBD2 covers 14 bases. The J segment lost 2 bases and the V segment lost 0 bases, leaving 3 bases of the junction unmatched. This CDR3 has 17 residues. CDR1 and CDR2 from the germline V gene are MGHRA and YSYEKL. The CDR3 spells CASSQERLAGGPYEQYF. CDR3 in DNA: TGCGCCAGCAGCCAAGAAAGACTAGCGGGAGGGCCCTACGAGCAGTACTTC.